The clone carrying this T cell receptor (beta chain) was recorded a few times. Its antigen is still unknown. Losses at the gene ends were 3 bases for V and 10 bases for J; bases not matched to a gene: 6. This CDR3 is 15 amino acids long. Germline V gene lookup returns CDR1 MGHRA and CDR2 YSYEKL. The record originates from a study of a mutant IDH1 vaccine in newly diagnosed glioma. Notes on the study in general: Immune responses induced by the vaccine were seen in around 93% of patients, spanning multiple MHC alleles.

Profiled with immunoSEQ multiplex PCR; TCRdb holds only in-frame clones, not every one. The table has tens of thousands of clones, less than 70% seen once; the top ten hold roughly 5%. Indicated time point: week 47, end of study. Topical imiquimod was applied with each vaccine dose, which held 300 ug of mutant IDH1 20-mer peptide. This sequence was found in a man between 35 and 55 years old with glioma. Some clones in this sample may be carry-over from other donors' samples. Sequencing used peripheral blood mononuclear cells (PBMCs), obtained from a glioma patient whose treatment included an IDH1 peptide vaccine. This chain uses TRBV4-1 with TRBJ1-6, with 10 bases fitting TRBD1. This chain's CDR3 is CASSQGQGPFSPLHF. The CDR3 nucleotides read TGCGCCAGCAGCCAGGGACAGGGGCCCTTCTCACCCCTCCACTTT.